Shown below are 5 T cell receptor beta chains from a single sample sequenced in a study of shared clonotypes between healthy human individuals. Positive CCR7 selection of CD45RO-negative cells yielded the naive CD8 cells, and terminally differentiated effector memory CD45RA+ cells were excluded. Assay used: immunoSEQ multiplex PCR; TCRdb lists only in-frame clones, some missing. The sample lists over 2,000,000 clones, 93% occurring once. The sequencing sample was made of naive CD8+ T cells from PBMCs. Receptor source: a man between 18 and 35 years old in good health. Some clones in this sample may be carry-over from other donors' samples.

The chain links TRBV5-1 to TRBJ1-2, with 7 bases identical to TRBD1. CDR1 is SGHRS and CDR2 is YFSETQ in the germline V gene. V dropped 0 bases and J dropped 3; count of bases not matched to a gene: 5. The CDR3 loop spans 15 amino acids. The CDR3 sequence: CASSLDRGLHYGYTF. In nucleotides, the CDR3 is TGCGCCAGCAGCTTGGACAGGGGCCTGCACTATGGCTACACCTTC.

J is TRBJ1-5 and V is TRBV5-8; D ambiguous. With 2 bases removed from V and 6 bases from J, the gap between germline ends came to 6 bases. Germline CDR1 SGHTS, CDR2 YDEGEE. The CDR3 runs to 12 residues. CDR3 loop: CASSFYGQPQHF. DNA for the CDR3: TGTGCCAGCAGCTTTTACGGTCAGCCCCAGCATTTT.

The genes are TRBV7-9 and TRBJ2-3, with 9 bases matching TRBD2. The germline V gene has CDR1 SEHNR and CDR2 FQNEAQ (reference sequence). The J segment lost 3 bases and the V segment lost 5 bases, leaving 6 bases of the junction unmatched. The CDR3 has 15 residues. CDR3 protein: CASSDSGRETDTQYF. CDR3 coding DNA: TGTGCCAGCAGCGATAGCGGGAGAGAGACAGATACGCAGTATTTT.

A single count supports this clone. This sequence joins TRBV28 and TRBJ2-7; 9 bases align to TRBD2. Germline loops: CDR1 MDHEN, CDR2 SYDVKM. V shed 7 bases and J 3 bases; nucleotides not matched to a gene: 7. There are 14 residues in the CDR3. The CDR3, as DNA: TGTGCCAGCACCGTGACTAGCGGAAGCTACGAGCAGTACTTC. Protein sequence: CASTVTSGSYEQYF.

As DNA, the CDR3 is TGTGCCAGCAGTTCCGGGGGTTCATATGGCTACACCTTC. Its protein is CASSSGGSYGYTF. The gene calls are TRBV27 and TRBJ1-2; a possible D gene is TRBD1 (5 bases). The ends were cut back, 4 bases at V and 5 bases at J, with 11 bases in the middle. The CDR3 is 13 amino acids. The germline V gene has CDR1 MNHEY and CDR2 SMNVEV (reference sequence).